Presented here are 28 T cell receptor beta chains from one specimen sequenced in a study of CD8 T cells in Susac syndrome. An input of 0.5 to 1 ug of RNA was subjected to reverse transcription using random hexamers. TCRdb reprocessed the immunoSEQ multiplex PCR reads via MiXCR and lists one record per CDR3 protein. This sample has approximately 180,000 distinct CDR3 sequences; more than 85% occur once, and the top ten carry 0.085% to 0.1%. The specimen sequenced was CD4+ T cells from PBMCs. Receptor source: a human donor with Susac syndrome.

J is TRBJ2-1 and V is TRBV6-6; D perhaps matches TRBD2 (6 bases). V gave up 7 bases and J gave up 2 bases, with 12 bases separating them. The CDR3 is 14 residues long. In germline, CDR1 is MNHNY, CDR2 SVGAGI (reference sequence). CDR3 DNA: TGTGCCAGCAACATACTAGCCACCTACAATGAGCAGTTCTTC. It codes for CASNILATYNEQFF.

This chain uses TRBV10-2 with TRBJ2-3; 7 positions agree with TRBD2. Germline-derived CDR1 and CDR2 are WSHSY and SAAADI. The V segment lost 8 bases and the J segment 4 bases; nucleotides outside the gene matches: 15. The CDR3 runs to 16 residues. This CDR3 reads CASVLRLALSPDTQYF. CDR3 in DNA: TGCGCCAGCGTCCTGAGACTAGCCCTATCCCCAGATACGCAGTATTTT.

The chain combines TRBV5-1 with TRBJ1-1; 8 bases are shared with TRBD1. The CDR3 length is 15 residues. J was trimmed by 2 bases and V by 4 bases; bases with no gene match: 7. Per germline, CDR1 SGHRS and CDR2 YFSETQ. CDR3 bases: TGCGCCAGCAGCGACCCACAGGGGGGCAACACTGAAGCTTTCTTT. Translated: CASSDPQGGNTEAFF.

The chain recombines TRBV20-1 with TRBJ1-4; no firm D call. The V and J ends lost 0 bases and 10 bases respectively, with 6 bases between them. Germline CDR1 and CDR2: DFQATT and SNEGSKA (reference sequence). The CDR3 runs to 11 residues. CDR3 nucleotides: TGCAGTGCTAGAGATCGGGGAAAACTGTTTTTT. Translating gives CSARDRGKLFF.

The CDR3 bases are TGCGCCAGCAGCTTTGACAGGAACGGGGGCACCGGGGAGCTGTTTTTT. It codes for CASSFDRNGGTGELFF. The chain couples TRBV5-1 to TRBJ2-2; D assignment may be TRBD1 or TRBD2 (6 bases each). The ends were cut back, 2 bases at V and 4 bases at J, with 15 bases in the middle. Germline assignment: CDR1 SGHRS and CDR2 YFSETQ. The CDR3 runs 16 residues.

CDR3 in DNA: TGCGCCAGCAGCACGTCGGGGGGAGTTGGAGCCTACGAGCAGTACTTC. This translates into CASSTSGGVGAYEQYF. The chain combines TRBV5-1 with TRBJ2-7; TRBD2 matches at 7 bases. The CDR3 is made up of 16 amino acids. V dropped 4 bases and J dropped 2; count of bases not matched to a gene: 12. Germline V gene data show CDR1 as SGHRS and CDR2 as YFSETQ.

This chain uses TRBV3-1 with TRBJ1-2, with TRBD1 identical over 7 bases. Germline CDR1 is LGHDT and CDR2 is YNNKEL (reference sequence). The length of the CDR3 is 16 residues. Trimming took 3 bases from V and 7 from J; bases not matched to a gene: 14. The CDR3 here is CASSQGQSPARGGYTF. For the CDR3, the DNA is TGTGCCAGCAGCCAGGGACAGTCCCCCGCCCGGGGTGGCTACACCTTC. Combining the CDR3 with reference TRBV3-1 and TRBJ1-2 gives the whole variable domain DTAVSQTPKYLVTQMGNDKSIKCEQNLGHDTMYWYKQDSKKFLKIMFSYNNKELIINETVPNRFSPKSPDKAHLNLHINSLELGDSAVYFCASSQGQSPARGGYTFGSGTRLTVV.

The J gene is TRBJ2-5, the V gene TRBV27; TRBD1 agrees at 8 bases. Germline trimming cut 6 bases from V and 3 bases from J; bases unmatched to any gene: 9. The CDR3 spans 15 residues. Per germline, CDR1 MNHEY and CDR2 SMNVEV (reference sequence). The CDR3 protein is CASSPHGQGKETQYF. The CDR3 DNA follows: TGTGCCAGCAGCCCCCACGGACAGGGAAAAGAGACCCAGTACTTC.

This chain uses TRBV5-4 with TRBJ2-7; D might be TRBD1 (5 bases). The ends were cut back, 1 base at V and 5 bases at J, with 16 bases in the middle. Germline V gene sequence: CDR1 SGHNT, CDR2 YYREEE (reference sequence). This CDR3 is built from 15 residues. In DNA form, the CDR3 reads TGTGCCAGCAGCTTGCAGGGCCGGGTGACCAACGAGCAGTACTTC. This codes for CASSLQGRVTNEQYF.

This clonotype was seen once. CDR3 residues: CASSPRDAYEQYF. CDR3 coding DNA: TGTGCCAGCAGCCCCCGGGACGCATACGAGCAGTACTTC. The rearrangement uses TRBV4-2 and TRBJ2-7, with D perhaps TRBD1 or TRBD2 (5 bases each). The CDR3 contains 13 residues. Germline CDR1 and CDR2: LGHNA and YNFKEQ. V gave up 4 bases and J gave up 4 bases, with 11 bases separating them.

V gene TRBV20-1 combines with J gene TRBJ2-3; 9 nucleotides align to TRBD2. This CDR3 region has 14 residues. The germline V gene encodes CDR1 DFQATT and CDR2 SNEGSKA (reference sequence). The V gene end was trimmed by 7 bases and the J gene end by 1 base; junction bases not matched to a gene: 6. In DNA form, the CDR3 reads TGCAGTGGATCGCGGACTAGCGGCACAGATACGCAGTATTTT. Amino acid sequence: CSGSRTSGTDTQYF.

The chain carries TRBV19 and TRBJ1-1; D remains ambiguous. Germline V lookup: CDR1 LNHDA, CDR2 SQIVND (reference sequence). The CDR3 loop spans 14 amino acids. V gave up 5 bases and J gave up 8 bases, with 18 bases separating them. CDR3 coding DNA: TGTGCCAGTAGTCCCAAGGGATCTCGCCCGGAAGCTTTCTTT. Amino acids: CASSPKGSRPEAFF. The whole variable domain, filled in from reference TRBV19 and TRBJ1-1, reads DGGITQSPKYLFRKEGQNVTLSCEQNLNHDAMYWYRQDPGQGLRLIYYSQIVNDFQKGDIAEGYSVSREKKESFPLTVTSAQKNPTAFYLCASSPKGSRPEAFFGQGTRLTVV.

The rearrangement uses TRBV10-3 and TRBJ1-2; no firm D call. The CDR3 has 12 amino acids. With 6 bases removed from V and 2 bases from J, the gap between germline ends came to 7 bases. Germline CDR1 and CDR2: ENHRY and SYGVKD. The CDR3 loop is CAISQDNYGYTF. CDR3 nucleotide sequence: TGTGCCATCAGCCAGGACAACTATGGCTACACCTTC.

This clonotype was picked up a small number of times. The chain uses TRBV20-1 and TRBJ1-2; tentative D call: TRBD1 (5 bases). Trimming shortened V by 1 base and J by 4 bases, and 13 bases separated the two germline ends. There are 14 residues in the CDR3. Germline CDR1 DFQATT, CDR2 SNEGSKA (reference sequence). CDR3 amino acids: CSARVGTGFYGYTF. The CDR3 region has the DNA TGCAGTGCTAGAGTTGGGACCGGGTTCTATGGCTACACCTTC.

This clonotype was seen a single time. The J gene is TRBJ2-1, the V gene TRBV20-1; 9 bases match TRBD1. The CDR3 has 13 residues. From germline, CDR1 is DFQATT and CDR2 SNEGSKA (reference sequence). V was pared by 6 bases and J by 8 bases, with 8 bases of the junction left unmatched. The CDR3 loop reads CSAAGTGKYEQFF. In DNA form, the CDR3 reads TGCAGTGCGGCCGGGACAGGGAAATATGAGCAGTTCTTC.

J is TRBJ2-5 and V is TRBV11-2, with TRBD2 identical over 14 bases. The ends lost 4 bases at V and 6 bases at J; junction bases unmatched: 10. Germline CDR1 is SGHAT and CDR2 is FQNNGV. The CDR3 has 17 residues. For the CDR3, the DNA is TGTGCCAGCAGCTCAATAAGGACTAGCGGGGGGAGTAAGACCCAGTACTTC. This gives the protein CASSSIRTSGGSKTQYF.

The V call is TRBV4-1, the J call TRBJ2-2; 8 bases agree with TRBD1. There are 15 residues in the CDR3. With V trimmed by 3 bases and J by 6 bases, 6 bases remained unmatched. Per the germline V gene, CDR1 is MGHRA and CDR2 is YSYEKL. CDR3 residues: CASSQPQGAAGELFF. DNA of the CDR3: TGCGCCAGCAGCCAGCCCCAGGGGGCTGCCGGGGAGCTGTTTTTT.

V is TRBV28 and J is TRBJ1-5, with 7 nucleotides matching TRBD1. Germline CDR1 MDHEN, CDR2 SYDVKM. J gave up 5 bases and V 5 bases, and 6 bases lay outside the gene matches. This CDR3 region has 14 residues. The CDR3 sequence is CASSPGTVYQPQHF. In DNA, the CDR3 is TGTGCCAGCAGTCCGGGGACAGTTTATCAGCCCCAGCATTTT.

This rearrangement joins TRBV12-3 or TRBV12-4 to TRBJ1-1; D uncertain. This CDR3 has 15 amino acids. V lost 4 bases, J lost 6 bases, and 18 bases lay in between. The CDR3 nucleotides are TGTGCCAGCAGTTCTCGGACGCATCAGGCCCCTGAAGCTTTCTTT. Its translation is CASSSRTHQAPEAFF.

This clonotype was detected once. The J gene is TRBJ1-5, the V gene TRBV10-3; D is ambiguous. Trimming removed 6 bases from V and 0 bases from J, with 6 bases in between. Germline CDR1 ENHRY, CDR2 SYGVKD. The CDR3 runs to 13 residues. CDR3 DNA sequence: TGTGCCATCAGGGCGAATAGCAATCAGCCCCAGCATTTT. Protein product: CAIRANSNQPQHF.

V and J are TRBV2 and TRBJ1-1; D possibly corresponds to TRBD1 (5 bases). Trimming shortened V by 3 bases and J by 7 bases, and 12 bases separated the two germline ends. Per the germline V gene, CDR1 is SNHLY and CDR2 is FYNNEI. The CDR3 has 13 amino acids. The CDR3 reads CASSDEGRVEAFF. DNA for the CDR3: TGTGCCAGCAGTGATGAGGGGAGGGTTGAAGCTTTCTTT.

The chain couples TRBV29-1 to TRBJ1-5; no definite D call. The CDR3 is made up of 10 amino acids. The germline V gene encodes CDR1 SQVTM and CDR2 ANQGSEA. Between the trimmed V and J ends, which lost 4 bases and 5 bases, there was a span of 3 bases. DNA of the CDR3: TGCAGCGTTGGAGATCAGCCCCAGCATTTT. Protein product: CSVGDQPQHF.

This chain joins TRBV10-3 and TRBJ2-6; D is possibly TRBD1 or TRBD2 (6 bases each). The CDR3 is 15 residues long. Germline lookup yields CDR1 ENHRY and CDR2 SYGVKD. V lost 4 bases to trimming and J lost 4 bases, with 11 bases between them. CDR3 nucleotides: TGTGCCATCAGTGGTGGGGGGCTGGGGGCCAACGTCCTGACTTTC. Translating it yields CAISGGGLGANVLTF.

The CDR3 DNA reads TGTGCCAGCAGTGCCCAGGGGAGGGGGAGCACAGATACGCAGTATTTT. Translation: CASSAQGRGSTDTQYF. The chain links TRBV2 to TRBJ2-3, with a possible D match to TRBD2 (7 bases). This CDR3 has 16 residues. Trimming left V 4 bases short and J 0 bases short, with 14 bases between. Per the germline V gene, CDR1 is SNHLY and CDR2 is FYNNEI.

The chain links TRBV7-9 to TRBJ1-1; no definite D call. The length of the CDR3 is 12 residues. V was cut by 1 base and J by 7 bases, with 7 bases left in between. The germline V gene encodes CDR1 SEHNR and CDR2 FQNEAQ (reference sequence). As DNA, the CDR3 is TGTGCCAGCAGCTTAGTTTATGGTGAAGCTTTCTTT. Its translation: CASSLVYGEAFF.

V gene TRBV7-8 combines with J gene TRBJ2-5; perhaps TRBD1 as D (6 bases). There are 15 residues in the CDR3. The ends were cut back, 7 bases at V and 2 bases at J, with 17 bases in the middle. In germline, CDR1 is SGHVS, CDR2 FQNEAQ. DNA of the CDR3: TGTGCCAGCACTACTTCCGGGACACCACAAGAGACCCAGTACTTC. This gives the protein CASTTSGTPQETQYF.

CDR3 protein: CASSPGGTYEQYF. The CDR3, as DNA: TGTGCCAGCAGCCCGGGGGGTACCTACGAGCAGTACTTC. The V call is TRBV5-5, the J call TRBJ2-7; 7 bases match TRBD2. The V gene end was trimmed by 4 bases and the J gene end by 2 bases; junction bases not matched to a gene: 3. The CDR3 is 13 residues long. CDR1 and CDR2 (germline): SGHKS, YYEKEE (reference sequence).

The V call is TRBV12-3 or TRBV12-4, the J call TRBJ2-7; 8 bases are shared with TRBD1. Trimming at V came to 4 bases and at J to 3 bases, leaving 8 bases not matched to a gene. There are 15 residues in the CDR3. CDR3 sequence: CASSSWDRRNYEQYF. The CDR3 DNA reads TGTGCCAGCAGTTCCTGGGACAGGAGAAACTACGAGCAGTACTTC.